These T cell receptor beta chains were read from a single sample in a study of T-cell memory formation after mild COVID-19. TCRdb re-analysed the 5' RACE reads in MiXCR, keeping a single row per CDR3 protein. The sample has about 500,000 distinct CDR3 sequences; approximately 20% are singletons. The sample consisted of PBMCs or a T cell subset sorted from them (not recorded which). Receptor source: an adult woman who had mild COVID-19 (a few samples of this study predate the infection). Cell type and time point are not known. CDR3s include the opening cysteine and the closing phenylalanine or tryptophan. The D gene is left open where the match is weak. Size is stated for part of the rows, as once, few or many counts, or as a class when the clone is expanded.

>TRBV5-1|TRBJ2-5|NA|NA
CASSRSGPSRQETQYF
TGCGCCAGCAGCAGGTCAGGGCCCTCGAGGCAAGAGACCCAGTACTTC
>TRBV5-1|TRBJ2-1|few|TRBD2
CASSTGLAGDYNEQFF
TGCGCCAGCAGCACGGGACTAGCGGGAGACTACAATGAGCAGTTCTTC
>TRBV6-2/TRBV6-3|TRBJ1-2|NA|NA
CASSYYPYGYTF
TGTGCCAGCAGTTACTACCCCTATGGCTACACCTTC
>TRBV27|TRBJ2-7|few|NA
CASTGASASYEQYF
TGTGCCAGCACTGGGGCTAGCGCATCCTACGAGCAGTACTTC
>TRBV23-1|TRBJ2-6|NA|NA
CARAGAYSGANVLTF
TGCGCCAGGGCGGGGGCTTACTCTGGGGCCAACGTCCTGACTTTC
>TRBV9|TRBJ2-7|NA|TRBD2
CASSPGTSDEQYF
TGTGCCAGCAGCCCTGGGACTAGCGACGAGCAGTACTTC
>TRBV25-1|TRBJ2-5|NA|NA
CASSELGPQETQYF
TGTGCCAGCAGTGAATTGGGGCCGCAAGAGACCCAGTACTTC
>TRBV6-1|TRBJ1-2|NA|TRBD1
CASSVRQGIISYNYGYTF
TGTGCCAGCAGTGTCAGACAGGGTATTATCAGTTATAACTATGGCTACACCTTC
>TRBV2|TRBJ2-1|NA|NA
CAILPGWGEKGSEHFF
TGTGCCATCCTACCAGGGTGGGGGGAGAAAGGTAGTGAGCATTTCTTC
>TRBV30|TRBJ2-3|NA|TRBD2
CAWSDPSGRIADTQYF
TGTGCCTGGAGTGACCCTAGCGGGAGGATCGCAGATACGCAGTATTTT
>TRBV20-1|TRBJ2-1|NA|TRBD2
CSARVLTSKAMQFF
TGCAGTGCTAGAGTTCTGACTAGCAAGGCCATGCAGTTCTTC
>TRBV5-1|TRBJ2-3|few|NA
CASSLGGQTDTQYF
TGCGCCAGCAGCTTGGGCGGCCAGACAGATACGCAGTATTTT
>TRBV4-1|TRBJ1-2|NA|TRBD1
CASSQEKIIGGRSGYTF
TGCGCCAGCAGCCAAGAAAAAATTATAGGGGGCCGTAGTGGCTACACCTTC
>TRBV20-1|TRBJ2-1|NA|NA
CSAKGALNEQFF
TGCAGTGCTAAAGGAGCTCTCAATGAGCAGTTCTTC
>TRBV2|TRBJ2-7|few|NA
CASSVEQSYEQYF
TGTGCCAGCTCGGTCGAACAGTCCTACGAGCAGTACTTC
>TRBV20-1|TRBJ2-1|NA|TRBD2
CSAPGLAGTYNEQFF
TGCAGTGCTCCAGGACTAGCGGGGACCTACAATGAGCAGTTCTTC
>TRBV9|TRBJ2-7|few|TRBD1
CASSAQTGGYGGEQYF
TGTGCCAGCAGCGCCCAAACAGGGGGCTATGGGGGCGAGCAGTACTTC
>TRBV29-1|TRBJ1-1|NA|TRBD1
CSALDRGRNTEAFF
TGCAGCGCACTTGACAGGGGACGGAACACTGAAGCTTTCTTT
>TRBV24-1|TRBJ1-2|NA|NA
CATSDSGPRGNYGYTF
TGTGCCACCAGTGATTCCGGTCCCAGGGGAAACTATGGCTACACCTTC
>TRBV6-4|TRBJ2-2|few|NA
CASSLEEGTGELFF
TGTGCCAGCAGTCTAGAAGAGGGCACCGGGGAGCTGTTTTTT
>TRBV7-6|TRBJ2-1|NA|TRBD2
CASSLVREGYNEQFF
TGTGCCAGCAGCTTAGTGCGGGAGGGTTACAATGAGCAGTTCTTC
>TRBV5-5|TRBJ2-2|NA|NA
CASSRLVWSDTGELFF
TGTGCCAGCAGCCGACTAGTTTGGTCGGACACCGGGGAGCTGTTTTTT
>TRBV5-1|TRBJ1-2|once|NA
CASSGGTPYGYTF
TGCGCCAGCAGCGGCGGGACGCCTTATGGCTACACCTTC
>TRBV9|TRBJ2-7|few|TRBD1
CASSSSTGPSYEQYF
TGTGCCAGCAGCTCCTCGACAGGGCCATCCTACGAGCAGTACTTC